The TCR beta chain under discussion was sequenced for a study of T cell responses to AZD1222 COVID-19 vaccine. CDR3 size: 16 residues. Germline-derived CDR1 and CDR2 are SGDLS and YYNGEE. The V and J ends lost 4 bases and 7 bases respectively, with 18 bases between them. Some clones are missing from TCRdb's copy, which holds only in-frame ones; the method was immunoSEQ multiplex PCR. In the table there are some 100,000 clones, about 85% of which are singletons. The TCR sequence derives from an adult in good health. The gene calls are TRBV9 and TRBJ1-6; maybe TRBD1 (5 bases). The sequenced sample was peripheral blood, obtained on day 0 of AZD1222 vaccination. CDR3 sequence reads: CASSPYGLEGNSPLHF. The CDR3 bases are TGTGCCAGCAGCCCTTATGGACTGGAGGGGAATTCACCCCTCCACTTT.